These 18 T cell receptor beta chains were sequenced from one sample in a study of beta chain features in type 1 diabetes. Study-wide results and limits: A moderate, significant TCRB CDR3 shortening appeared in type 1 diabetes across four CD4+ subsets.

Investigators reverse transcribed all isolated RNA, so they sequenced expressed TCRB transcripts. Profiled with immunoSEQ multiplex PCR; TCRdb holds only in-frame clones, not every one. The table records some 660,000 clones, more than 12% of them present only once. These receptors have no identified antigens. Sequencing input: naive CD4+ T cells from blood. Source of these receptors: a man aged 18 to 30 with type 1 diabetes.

CDR3 sequence reads: CATELQGGNEKLFF. CDR3 DNA sequence: TGTGCCACCGAACTACAGGGAGGTAATGAAAAACTGTTTTTT. This chain connects TRBV7-9 to TRBJ1-4; perhaps TRBD1 as D (6 bases). Trimming shortened V by 10 bases and J by 4 bases, and 16 bases separated the two germline ends. CDR1 and CDR2 (germline): SEHNR, FQNEAQ (reference sequence). There are 14 residues in the CDR3.

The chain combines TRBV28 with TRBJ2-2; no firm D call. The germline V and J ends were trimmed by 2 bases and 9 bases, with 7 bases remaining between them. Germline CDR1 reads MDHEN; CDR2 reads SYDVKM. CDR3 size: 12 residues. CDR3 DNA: TGTGCCAGCAGTTTAGTACCGAGGGAGCTGTTTTTT. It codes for CASSLVPRELFF.

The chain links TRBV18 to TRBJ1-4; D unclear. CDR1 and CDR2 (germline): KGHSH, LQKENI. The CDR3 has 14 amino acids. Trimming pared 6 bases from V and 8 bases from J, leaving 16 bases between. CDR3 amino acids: CASSVGLLEEKLFF. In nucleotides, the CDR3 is TGTGCCAGCTCCGTCGGCCTCCTTGAAGAAAAACTGTTTTTT.

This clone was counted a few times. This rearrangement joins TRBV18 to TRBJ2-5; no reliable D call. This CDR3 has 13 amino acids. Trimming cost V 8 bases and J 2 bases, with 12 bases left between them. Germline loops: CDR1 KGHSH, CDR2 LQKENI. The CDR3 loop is CASGVRAQETQYF. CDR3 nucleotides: TGTGCCAGCGGTGTCAGAGCTCAAGAGACCCAGTACTTC. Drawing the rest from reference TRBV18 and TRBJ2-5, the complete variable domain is NAGVMQNPRHLVRRRGQEARLRCSPMKGHSHVYWYRQLPEEGLKFMVYLQKENIIDESGMPKERFSAEFPKEGPSILRIQQVVRGDSAAYFCASGVRAQETQYFGPGTRLLVL.

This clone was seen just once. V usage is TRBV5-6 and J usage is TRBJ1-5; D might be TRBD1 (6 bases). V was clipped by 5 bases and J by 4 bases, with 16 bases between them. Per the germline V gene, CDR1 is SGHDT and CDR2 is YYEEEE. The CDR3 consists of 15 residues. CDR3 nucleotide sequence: TGTGCCAGCAGTCTCGGAGGGGGTAGGAATCAGCCCCAGCATTTT. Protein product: CASSLGGGRNQPQHF.

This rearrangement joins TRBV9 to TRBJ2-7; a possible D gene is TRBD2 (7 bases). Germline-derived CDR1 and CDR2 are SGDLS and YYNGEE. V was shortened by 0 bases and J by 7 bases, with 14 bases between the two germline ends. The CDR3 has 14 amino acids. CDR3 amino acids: CASSVGGGLWEQYF. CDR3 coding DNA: TGTGCCAGCAGCGTAGGCGGGGGCCTCTGGGAGCAGTACTTC.

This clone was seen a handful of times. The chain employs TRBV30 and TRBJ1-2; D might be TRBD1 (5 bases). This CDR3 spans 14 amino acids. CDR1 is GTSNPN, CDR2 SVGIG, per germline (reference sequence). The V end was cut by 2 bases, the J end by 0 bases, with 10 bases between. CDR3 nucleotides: TGTGCCTGGAGTAAGGGACCTTCTAACTATGGCTACACCTTC. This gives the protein CAWSKGPSNYGYTF.

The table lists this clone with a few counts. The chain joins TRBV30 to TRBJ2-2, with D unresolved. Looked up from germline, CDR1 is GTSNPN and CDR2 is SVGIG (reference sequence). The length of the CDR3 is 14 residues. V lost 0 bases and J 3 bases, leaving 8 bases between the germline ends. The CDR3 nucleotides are TGTGCCTGGAGTGTAGGTGGTGACACCGGGGAGCTGTTTTTT. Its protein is CAWSVGGDTGELFF.

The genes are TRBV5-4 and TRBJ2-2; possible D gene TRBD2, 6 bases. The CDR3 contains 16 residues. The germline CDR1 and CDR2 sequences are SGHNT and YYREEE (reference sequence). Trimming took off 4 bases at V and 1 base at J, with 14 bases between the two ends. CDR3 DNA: TGTGCCAGCAGCCCCCAGGGTAGCGGGAACACCGGGGAGCTGTTTTTT. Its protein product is CASSPQGSGNTGELFF.

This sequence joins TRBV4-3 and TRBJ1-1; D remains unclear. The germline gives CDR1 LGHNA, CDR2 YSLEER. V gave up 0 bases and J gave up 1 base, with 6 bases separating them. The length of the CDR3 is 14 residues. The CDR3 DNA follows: TGCGCCAGCAGCCAAGATGGAGGGAACACTGAAGCTTTCTTT. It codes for CASSQDGGNTEAFF.

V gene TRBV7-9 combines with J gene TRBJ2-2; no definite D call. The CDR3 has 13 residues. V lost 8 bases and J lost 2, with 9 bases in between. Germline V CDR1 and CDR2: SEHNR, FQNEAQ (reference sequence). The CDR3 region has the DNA TGTGCCAGCTCAGGACCTAACACCGGGGAGCTGTTTTTT. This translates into CASSGPNTGELFF.

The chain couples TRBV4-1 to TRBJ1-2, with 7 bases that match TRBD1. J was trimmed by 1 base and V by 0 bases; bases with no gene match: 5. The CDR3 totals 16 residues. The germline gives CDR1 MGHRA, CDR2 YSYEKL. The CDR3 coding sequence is TGCGCCAGCAGCCAAGAGGGGGACAGAAGTAACTATGGCTACACCTTC. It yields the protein CASSQEGDRSNYGYTF.

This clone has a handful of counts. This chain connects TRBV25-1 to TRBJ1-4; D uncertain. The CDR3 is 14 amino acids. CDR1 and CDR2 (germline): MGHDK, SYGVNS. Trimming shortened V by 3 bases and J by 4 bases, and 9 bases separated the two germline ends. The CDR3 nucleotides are TGTGCCAGCAGTGACCTTCCGGATAATGAAAAACTGTTTTTT. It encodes CASSDLPDNEKLFF.

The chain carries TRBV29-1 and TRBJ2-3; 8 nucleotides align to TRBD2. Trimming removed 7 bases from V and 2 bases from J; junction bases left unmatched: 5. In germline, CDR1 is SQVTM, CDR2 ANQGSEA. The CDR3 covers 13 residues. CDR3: CSGGLGVTDTQYF. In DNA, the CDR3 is TGCAGCGGGGGACTAGGAGTCACAGATACGCAGTATTTT.

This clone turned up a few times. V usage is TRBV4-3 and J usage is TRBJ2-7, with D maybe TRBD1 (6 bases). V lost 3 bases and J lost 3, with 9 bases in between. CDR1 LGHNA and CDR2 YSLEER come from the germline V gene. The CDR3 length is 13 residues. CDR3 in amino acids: CASSQGADYEQYF. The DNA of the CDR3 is TGCGCCAGCAGCCAGGGGGCGGACTACGAGCAGTACTTC.

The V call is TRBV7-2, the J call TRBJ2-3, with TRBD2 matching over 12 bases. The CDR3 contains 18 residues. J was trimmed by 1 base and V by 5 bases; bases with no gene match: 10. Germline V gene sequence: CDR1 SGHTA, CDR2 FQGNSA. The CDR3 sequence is CASSRSTTSGGRTDTQYF. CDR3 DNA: TGTGCCAGCAGCCGTTCGACTACTAGCGGGGGGCGCACAGATACGCAGTATTTT.

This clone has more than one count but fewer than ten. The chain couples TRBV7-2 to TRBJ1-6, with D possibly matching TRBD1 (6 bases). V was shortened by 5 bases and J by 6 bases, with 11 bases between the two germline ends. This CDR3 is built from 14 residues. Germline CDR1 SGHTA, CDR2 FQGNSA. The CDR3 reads CASSRTGPNSPLHF. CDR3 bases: TGTGCCAGCAGCCGTACAGGGCCTAATTCACCCCTCCACTTT.

Here the CDR3 reads CASSLGSYRDRSTEAFF. The DNA for the CDR3 is TGTGCCAGCAGCTTGGGTTCATATCGGGACAGGAGCACTGAAGCTTTCTTT. V gene TRBV11-2 combines with J gene TRBJ1-1, with 8 bases fitting TRBD1. After removal of 3 bases from V and 4 bases from J, the junction contained 13 bases not matched to a gene. The CDR3 is 17 residues long. Germline lookup yields CDR1 SGHAT and CDR2 FQNNGV.